The present entry profiles one T cell receptor beta chain with its context. Its antigen is not known. The data belong to a study of T cell repertoires in cytomegalovirus infection. On the study more broadly: Shared public TCR beta signatures pointed to both CMV infection and a matching HLA type.

Study-wide points: Identification of carriers of CMV plus the relevant HLA was achieved through cumulative public TCR beta family frequency. Ex vivo, HLA-C-restricted CMV-specific TCR beta clonotypes prevailed over the rest of the response.

Germline-derived CDR1 and CDR2 are SGDLS and YYNGEE. The CDR3 extends over 15 amino acids. V was trimmed by 4 bases and J by 1 base, leaving 12 bases between them. TCRdb called the reads again in MiXCR, with one record for every CDR3 protein. The table includes approximately 180,000 distinct CDR3 sequences, roughly 20% detected once. The chain employs TRBV9 and TRBJ2-1, with D possibly TRBD2 on 5 matching bases. The sequenced sample was PBMCs. The TCR comes from a human donor in good health (CMV status not recorded). Some clones in this sample may be carry-over from other donors' samples. CDR3 nucleotides: TGTGCCAGCAGCCCAGGAGGAAGGTCCTACAATGAGCAGTTCTTC. This sequence encodes CASSPGGRSYNEQFF.